The sequence of this TCR beta chain was determined in a study of cytomegalovirus exposure and HLA in healthy donors. Findings and limits, study-wide: In the analysis, some V segments, TRBV6-2 and TRBV6-3 included, were excluded as indistinguishable.

Both 60 Vbeta primers and 13 Jbeta primers went into the PCR. Clones were read by immunoSEQ multiplex PCR, and TCRdb kept only the in-frame ones, dropping some. The table shows over 140,000 clones, with about 84% occurring only once. Healthy bone marrow donors made up the donors. Unrecorded immune exposures were likely, despite nominal health at sampling. CDR3 size: 14 residues. J was trimmed by 5 bases and V by 6 bases; bases with no gene match: 7. Germline-derived CDR1 and CDR2 are SGHTA and FQGTGA. Concerning this clone itself: Its antigen is currently unknown.

J is TRBJ2-7 and V is TRBV7-3, with 10 bases identical to TRBD1. This TCR was sampled from a man aged 45-65 years in good health and CMV-seronegative. The sequenced material came from PBMCs. The CDR3 loop is CASSWTGGLDEQYF. The CDR3 DNA sequence: TGTGCCAGCAGTTGGACAGGGGGGCTGGACGAGCAGTACTTC.